The rows below give T cell receptor beta chains drawn from one sample of a study of STAT5B mutations in CD4+ large granular lymphocyte leukemia. TCRdb keeps only in-frame clones here, not all; method: immunoSEQ multiplex PCR. Among roughly 46,000 clones listed, roughly 80% were seen once. The sample was CD4+ T cells from blood buffy coats. The source is a human donor in good health. The CDR3 runs from the conserved cysteine through the conserved F or W. D genes are given only for firm matches. Rows may omit the clone size; those that give it use once, few, many or a size class.

J gene: TRBJ2-7
V gene: TRBV19
clone size: -
D gene: -
CDR3 protein: CASSTTGPTPYEQYF
CDR3 DNA: TGTGCCAGTAGTACCACCGGGCCTACCCCCTACGAGCAGTACTTC

J gene: TRBJ2-2
V gene: TRBV10-1
clone size: -
D gene: -
CDR3 protein: CASKGENTGELFF
CDR3 DNA: TGCGCCAGCAAGGGCGAGAACACCGGGGAGCTGTTTTTT

J gene: TRBJ1-2
V gene: TRBV11-2
clone size: -
D gene: -
CDR3 protein: CASSSTSNYGYTF
CDR3 DNA: TGTGCCAGCAGCTCGACATCTAACTATGGCTACACCTTC

J gene: TRBJ1-2
V gene: TRBV6-5
clone size: -
D gene: -
CDR3 protein: CASSYSSGTLYGYTF
CDR3 DNA: TGTGCCAGCAGTTACTCGAGCGGGACACTCTATGGCTACACCTTC

J gene: TRBJ1-4
V gene: TRBV19
clone size: -
D gene: TRBD1
CDR3 protein: CASSAGQGAEKLFF
CDR3 DNA: TGTGCCAGTAGTGCGGGACAGGGGGCCGAAAAACTGTTTTTT

J gene: TRBJ2-5
V gene: TRBV5-5
clone size: -
D gene: TRBD2
CDR3 protein: CASSPGTTLQETQYF
CDR3 DNA: TGTGCCAGCAGCCCCGGGACTACCTTACAAGAGACCCAGTACTTC

J gene: TRBJ2-3
V gene: TRBV7-9
clone size: -
D gene: TRBD2
CDR3 protein: CASSSAGRDTQYF
CDR3 DNA: TGTGCCAGCAGCTCCGCCGGGAGGGATACGCAGTATTTT

J gene: TRBJ2-5
V gene: TRBV6-1
clone size: -
D gene: TRBD1
CDR3 protein: CASSENRGRETQYF
CDR3 DNA: TGTGCCAGCAGTGAAAACAGGGGGCGGGAGACCCAGTACTTC

J gene: TRBJ2-7
V gene: TRBV7-6
clone size: -
D gene: -
CDR3 protein: CASSLGGLSYEQYF
CDR3 DNA: TGTGCCAGCAGCTTGGGCGGGTTGTCCTACGAGCAGTACTTC

J gene: TRBJ1-1
V gene: TRBV15
clone size: -
D gene: -
CDR3 protein: CATSRDGRGLRAFF
CDR3 DNA: TGTGCCACCAGCAGAGATGGCCGCGGGCTTCGGGCTTTCTTT

J gene: TRBJ2-7
V gene: TRBV5-1
clone size: -
D gene: -
CDR3 protein: CASSLGEGYEQYF
CDR3 DNA: TGCGCCAGCAGCTTGGGTGAGGGCTACGAGCAGTACTTC

J gene: TRBJ2-1
V gene: TRBV9
clone size: few
D gene: -
CDR3 protein: CASSVVGVGEQFF
CDR3 DNA: TGTGCCAGCAGCGTAGTTGGGGTAGGTGAGCAGTTCTTC

J gene: TRBJ1-3
V gene: TRBV5-1
clone size: -
D gene: -
CDR3 protein: CASSLEQRTGNTIYF
CDR3 DNA: TGCGCCAGCAGCTTGGAACAGAGGACTGGAAACACCATATATTTT

J gene: TRBJ2-7
V gene: TRBV19
clone size: -
D gene: -
CDR3 protein: CASSRGATYEQYF
CDR3 DNA: TGTGCCAGTAGTCGGGGGGCGACTTACGAGCAGTACTTC

J gene: TRBJ2-7
V gene: TRBV5-6
clone size: -
D gene: TRBD2
CDR3 protein: CASSLHGARAGVGYEQYF
CDR3 DNA: TGTGCCAGCAGCTTGCACGGGGCGAGAGCGGGAGTGGGCTACGAGCAGTACTTC

J gene: TRBJ2-5
V gene: TRBV9
clone size: -
D gene: TRBD2
CDR3 protein: CASSVVGLGQETQYF
CDR3 DNA: TGTGCCAGCAGCGTAGTGGGACTAGGACAAGAGACCCAGTACTTC

J gene: TRBJ1-1
V gene: TRBV6-5
clone size: once
D gene: -
CDR3 protein: CASSYGGQGLNTEAFF
CDR3 DNA: TGTGCCAGCAGTTACGGTGGGCAGGGCCTGAACACTGAAGCTTTCTTT

J gene: TRBJ2-1
V gene: TRBV5-1
clone size: once
D gene: TRBD1
CDR3 protein: CASSFDRADEQFF
CDR3 DNA: TGCGCCAGCAGCTTCGACAGGGCCGATGAGCAGTTCTTC

J gene: TRBJ2-7
V gene: TRBV6-1
clone size: -
D gene: TRBD1
CDR3 protein: CASGRGTGAYEQYF
CDR3 DNA: TGTGCCAGCGGGAGGGGGACAGGGGCCTACGAGCAGTACTTC

J gene: TRBJ2-7
V gene: TRBV4-1
clone size: -
D gene: -
CDR3 protein: CASSLLQGDRHEQYF
CDR3 DNA: TGCGCCAGCAGCTTACTACAGGGAGACCGCCACGAGCAGTACTTC

J gene: TRBJ2-2
V gene: TRBV11-2
clone size: -
D gene: -
CDR3 protein: CASSPSSTGELFF
CDR3 DNA: TGTGCCAGCAGCCCTTCATCCACCGGGGAGCTGTTTTTT

J gene: TRBJ2-4
V gene: TRBV5-4
clone size: -
D gene: TRBD2
CDR3 protein: CASSLAAGGLAKNIQYF
CDR3 DNA: TGTGCCAGCAGCTTGGCAGCGGGGGGGTTAGCCAAAAACATTCAGTACTTC

J gene: TRBJ2-3
V gene: TRBV5-6
clone size: -
D gene: -
CDR3 protein: CASSLEGDTQYF
CDR3 DNA: TGTGCCAGCAGCTTGGAAGGGGATACGCAGTATTTT

J gene: TRBJ1-6
V gene: TRBV6-6
clone size: few
D gene: TRBD1
CDR3 protein: CASRPGQGYSPLHF
CDR3 DNA: TGTGCCAGCAGACCAGGACAGGGTTACTCACCCCTCCACTTT

J gene: TRBJ2-7
V gene: TRBV10-3
clone size: -
D gene: -
CDR3 protein: CAIREAYEQYF
CDR3 DNA: TGTGCCATCAGGGAGGCCTATGAGCAGTACTTC

J gene: TRBJ2-1
V gene: TRBV21-1
clone size: -
D gene: -
CDR3 protein: CASRPSGSYNEQFF
CDR3 DNA: TGTGCCAGCCGCCCTAGCGGGTCCTACAATGAGCAGTTCTTC

J gene: TRBJ2-7
V gene: TRBV2
clone size: -
D gene: -
CDR3 protein: CASTLPPGIVYEQYF
CDR3 DNA: TGTGCCAGCACTCTACCCCCCGGGATTGTCTACGAGCAGTACTTC

J gene: TRBJ1-2
V gene: TRBV5-6
clone size: -
D gene: TRBD1
CDR3 protein: CASRWDSSNYGYTF
CDR3 DNA: TGTGCCAGCAGGTGGGACAGCTCTAACTATGGCTACACCTTC

J gene: TRBJ2-6
V gene: TRBV18
clone size: -
D gene: TRBD2
CDR3 protein: CASSPGGFTGANVLTF
CDR3 DNA: TGTGCCAGCTCACCGGGAGGGTTTACTGGGGCCAACGTCCTGACTTTC

J gene: TRBJ1-2
V gene: TRBV30
clone size: -
D gene: -
CDR3 protein: CAWIARADYGYTF
CDR3 DNA: TGTGCCTGGATCGCCAGGGCGGACTATGGCTACACCTTC

J gene: TRBJ1-2
V gene: TRBV28
clone size: -
D gene: -
CDR3 protein: CASLPGDAYGYTF
CDR3 DNA: TGTGCCAGCCTCCCGGGCGACGCCTATGGCTACACCTTC

J gene: TRBJ1-2
V gene: TRBV18
clone size: -
D gene: TRBD1
CDR3 protein: CASSPPGQGARGYTF
CDR3 DNA: TGTGCCAGCTCACCACCGGGACAGGGGGCTCGGGGCTACACCTTC

J gene: TRBJ2-7
V gene: TRBV5-4
clone size: -
D gene: TRBD2
CDR3 protein: CASSPALTSDYEQYF
CDR3 DNA: TGTGCCAGCAGCCCGGCCCTGACTAGCGACTACGAGCAGTACTTC

J gene: TRBJ1-5
V gene: TRBV10-3
clone size: -
D gene: TRBD1
CDR3 protein: CAISGTGGDNQPQHF
CDR3 DNA: TGTGCCATCAGTGGGACAGGGGGGGACAATCAGCCCCAGCATTTT

J gene: TRBJ1-1
V gene: TRBV18
clone size: -
D gene: -
CDR3 protein: CASSVTVPRVNTEAFF
CDR3 DNA: TGTGCCAGCTCAGTCACAGTTCCCCGGGTGAACACTGAAGCTTTCTTT

J gene: TRBJ2-7
V gene: TRBV28
clone size: -
D gene: TRBD2
CDR3 protein: CASRPQRGPPYEQYF
CDR3 DNA: TGTGCCAGCAGACCGCAGCGGGGGCCCCCCTACGAGCAGTACTTC

J gene: TRBJ2-1
V gene: TRBV12-2
clone size: -
D gene: -
CDR3 protein: CASRDTGGFSYNEQFF
CDR3 DNA: TGTGCAAGTCGCGACACGGGGGGTTTTTCCTACAATGAGCAGTTCTTC

J gene: TRBJ1-2
V gene: TRBV5-1
clone size: few
D gene: TRBD1
CDR3 protein: CASSLVAGGHYGYTF
CDR3 DNA: TGCGCCAGCAGCTTGGTAGCAGGGGGGCACTATGGCTACACCTTC

J gene: TRBJ2-5
V gene: TRBV1
clone size: -
D gene: -
CDR3 protein: CTSSLWSGRAGETQYF
CDR3 DNA: TGCACCAGCAGCCTGTGGAGCGGGAGGGCCGGAGAGACCCAGTACTTC

J gene: TRBJ2-3
V gene: TRBV9
clone size: -
D gene: -
CDR3 protein: CASSAHDTQYF
CDR3 DNA: TGTGCCAGCAGCGCCCACGATACGCAGTATTTT

J gene: TRBJ2-7
V gene: TRBV5-1
clone size: -
D gene: TRBD1
CDR3 protein: CASTPGQTSYEQYF
CDR3 DNA: TGCGCCAGCACTCCGGGACAGACGTCCTACGAGCAGTACTTC

J gene: TRBJ1-2
V gene: TRBV18
clone size: -
D gene: TRBD1
CDR3 protein: CASSPDRGGLYGYTF
CDR3 DNA: TGTGCCAGCTCACCCGACAGGGGGGGATTGTATGGCTACACCTTC

J gene: TRBJ2-5
V gene: TRBV6-5
clone size: -
D gene: -
CDR3 protein: CASSYLETQYF
CDR3 DNA: TGTGCCAGCAGTTACTTGGAGACCCAGTACTTC

J gene: TRBJ1-2
V gene: TRBV28
clone size: -
D gene: -
CDR3 protein: CASSYGTAYYGYTF
CDR3 DNA: TGTGCCAGCAGTTACGGGACGGCCTACTATGGCTACACCTTC

J gene: TRBJ1-2
V gene: TRBV4-1
clone size: -
D gene: -
CDR3 protein: CASSREINYGYTF
CDR3 DNA: TGCGCCAGCAGCCGGGAGATTAACTATGGCTACACCTTC

J gene: TRBJ1-6
V gene: TRBV5-1
clone size: -
D gene: -
CDR3 protein: CASSLTGLDNSPLHF
CDR3 DNA: TGCGCCAGCAGCTTGACAGGGCTAGATAATTCACCCCTCCACTTT

J gene: TRBJ2-7
V gene: TRBV6-6
clone size: -
D gene: TRBD2
CDR3 protein: CASSQGGGGRGEQYF
CDR3 DNA: TGTGCCAGCAGTCAGGGAGGAGGCGGGAGGGGCGAGCAGTACTTC

J gene: TRBJ2-1
V gene: TRBV10-1
clone size: -
D gene: TRBD2
CDR3 protein: CASGPWTSGINEQFF
CDR3 DNA: TGCGCCAGCGGGCCATGGACTAGCGGGATTAATGAGCAGTTCTTC

J gene: TRBJ2-3
V gene: TRBV6-5
clone size: once
D gene: -
CDR3 protein: CASSYVFTDTQYF
CDR3 DNA: TGTGCCAGCAGTTACGTATTCACAGATACGCAGTATTTT

J gene: TRBJ1-6
V gene: TRBV6-5
clone size: once
D gene: -
CDR3 protein: CASSGSWNSPLHF
CDR3 DNA: TGTGCCAGCAGTGGGAGTTGGAATTCACCCCTCCACTTT

J gene: TRBJ2-7
V gene: TRBV7-3
clone size: -
D gene: TRBD2
CDR3 protein: CASSPYSGSAFHYYYYEQYF
CDR3 DNA: TGTGCCAGCAGCCCCTATAGCGGGAGCGCTTTTCACTACTACTACTACGAGCAGTACTTC

J gene: TRBJ2-3
V gene: TRBV11-3
clone size: -
D gene: TRBD1
CDR3 protein: CASAAGTGVDTQYF
CDR3 DNA: TGTGCCAGCGCCGCCGGGACAGGGGTAGATACGCAGTATTTT